The 21 T cell receptor beta chains presented below share a single source sample, sequenced in a study of blood T cell repertoires in COVID-19. The assay was immunoSEQ multiplex PCR, and TCRdb's table has in-frame clones only and misses some. The table has around 64,000 clones, approximately 79% seen once. The sample comprised peripheral blood. The receptor set was obtained from a man in his sixties with acute or convalescent COVID-19.

The rearrangement joins TRBV6-5 to TRBJ1-2; 7 bases are shared with TRBD1. With 6 bases clipped from V and 6 bases from J, the junction kept 13 bases outside the gene matches. This CDR3 comprises 15 residues. Germline CDR1 and CDR2: MNHEY and SVGAGI. In nucleotides, the CDR3 is TGTGCCAGCAGCTCCGACCAGGACAGGCCGGATGGCTACACCTTC. It codes for CASSSDQDRPDGYTF.

This chain joins TRBV27 and TRBJ2-7; 12 positions match TRBD2. The CDR3 is 16 amino acids. V lost 5 bases, J lost 0 bases, and 5 bases stayed unmatched. The germline gives CDR1 MNHEY, CDR2 SMNVEV (reference sequence). The CDR3 is CASSRLLAGGSYEQYF. The CDR3, as DNA: TGTGCCAGCAGTAGATTACTAGCGGGGGGCTCCTACGAGCAGTACTTC.

The count of this clone is one. The V gene is TRBV6-5, the J gene TRBJ2-7; D perhaps matches TRBD2 (6 bases). Germline-derived CDR1 and CDR2 are MNHEY and SVGAGI. V was shortened by 8 bases and J by 3 bases, with 11 bases between the two germline ends. The CDR3 length is 12 residues. CDR3 in amino acids: CASRGGFYEQYF. CDR3 nucleotides: TGTGCCAGCCGAGGAGGGTTCTACGAGCAGTACTTC.

This chain joins TRBV28 and TRBJ1-4; TRBD1 matches 7 bases. The CDR3 is 15 amino acids. V shed 7 bases and J 3 bases; nucleotides not matched to a gene: 8. CDR1 and CDR2 from the germline V gene are MDHEN and SYDVKM. The CDR3 DNA reads as TGTGCCAGCAACCCTACAGGGGCACCTAATGAAAAACTGTTTTTT. This sequence encodes CASNPTGAPNEKLFF. Based on the CDR3 plus reference TRBV28 and TRBJ1-4, the full variable domain is DVKVTQSSRYLVKRTGEKVFLECVQDMDHENMFWYRQDPGLGLRLIYFSYDVKMKEKGDIPEGYSVSREKKERFSLILESASTNQTSMYLCASNPTGAPNEKLFFGSGTQLSVL.

The J gene is TRBJ1-2, the V gene TRBV25-1, with D unresolved. Looked up from germline, CDR1 is MGHDK and CDR2 is SYGVNS. Trimming shortened V by 3 bases and J by 7 bases, and 18 bases separated the two germline ends. CDR3 size: 15 residues. In nucleotides, the CDR3 is TGTGCCAGCAGTGACCAGGCCACGCAGTGGCGTGGCTACACCTTC. Its protein product is CASSDQATQWRGYTF.

This sequence joins TRBV29-1 and TRBJ2-3, with D possibly TRBD2 on 5 matching bases. The CDR3 loop spans 12 amino acids. V was shortened by 3 bases and J by 2 bases, with 6 bases between the two germline ends. Germline V lookup: CDR1 SQVTM, CDR2 ANQGSEA. The DNA for the CDR3 is TGCAGCGTTGAGGAGGTCACAGATACGCAGTATTTT. This codes for CSVEEVTDTQYF.

CDR3 amino acids: CAWGGTSSEQFF. The CDR3 DNA reads TGTGCCTGGGGGGGGACTAGCAGTGAGCAGTTCTTC. J is TRBJ2-1 and V is TRBV30, with 9 bases that match TRBD2. V gave up 5 bases and J gave up 9 bases; unmatched junction bases: 5. CDR1 is GTSNPN, CDR2 SVGIG, per germline (reference sequence). The CDR3 contains 12 residues.

Comments on this clone: This sample includes further DNA sequences coding for the same CDR3. The chain recombines TRBV28 with TRBJ1-3; no reliable D call. The length of the CDR3 is 14 residues. The germline V gene encodes CDR1 MDHEN and CDR2 SYDVKM. V shed 3 bases and J shed 4 bases, with 10 bases lying between them. CDR3 protein: CASSLGGSGNTIYF. DNA of the CDR3: TGTGCCAGCAGTTTGGGAGGGTCCGGAAACACCATATATTTT.

The chain has TRBV7-2 and TRBJ1-6, with TRBD1 matching 7 bases. Germline V gene data show CDR1 as SGHTA and CDR2 as FQGNSA. Germline trimming cut 2 bases from V and 9 bases from J; bases unmatched to any gene: 1. This CDR3 has 13 amino acids. The CDR3 region is CASSLKGASPLHF. The CDR3 DNA reads TGTGCCAGCAGCTTAAAGGGGGCTTCACCCCTCCACTTT.

The chain combines TRBV7-2 with TRBJ1-2; 8 bases agree with TRBD1. V lost 2 bases and J lost 4; bases outside the gene matches: 12. The CDR3 length is 17 residues. Germline V gene data show CDR1 as SGHTA and CDR2 as FQGNSA. The CDR3 DNA is TGTGCCAGCAGCTTAAGCGCGGCAGGGGGCGTCGGCTATGGCTACACCTTC. It is translated as CASSLSAAGGVGYGYTF.

This chain joins TRBV27 and TRBJ2-2; 7 nucleotides agree with TRBD2. Trimming took 2 bases from V and 6 from J; bases not matched to a gene: 6. CDR3 length equals 15 residues. Germline-derived CDR1 and CDR2 are MNHEY and SMNVEV (reference sequence). The CDR3 DNA is TGTGCCAGCAGTTTAGGTGCGGGGAGGGCCGGGGAGCTGTTTTTT. This encodes CASSLGAGRAGELFF.

The chain uses TRBV7-3 and TRBJ2-3; D is perhaps TRBD2 (6 bases). The CDR3 has 16 residues. V was trimmed by 1 base and J by 5 bases, leaving 16 bases between them. CDR1 and CDR2 (germline): SGHTA, FQGTGA. The CDR3 coding sequence is TGTGCCAGCAGCTTAATTGGGGGGTCAGGGAGAGATACGCAGTATTTT. This encodes CASSLIGGSGRDTQYF.

This CDR3 is CASSSRGGYYNEQFF. In nucleotides, the CDR3 is TGTGCCAGCAGTTCCCGCGGGGGATACTACAATGAGCAGTTCTTC. J is TRBJ2-1 and V is TRBV28; 7 bases line up with TRBD2. Germline CDR1 MDHEN, CDR2 SYDVKM. The CDR3 extends over 15 amino acids. The junction had 6 bases not matched to a gene; V was cut back by 4 bases and J by 3 bases.

The chain couples TRBV28 to TRBJ1-2; maybe TRBD1 (5 bases). V was trimmed by 6 bases and J by 4 bases, leaving 9 bases between them. This CDR3 contains 12 residues. CDR1 MDHEN and CDR2 SYDVKM come from the germline V gene. This chain's CDR3 is CASRRQTYGYTF. DNA for the CDR3: TGTGCCAGCAGGAGACAGACCTATGGCTACACCTTC.

This clone was detected a few times. The rearrangement links TRBV3-1 (or the pseudogene TRBV3-2) to TRBJ2-5; D is possibly TRBD2 (6 bases). Trimming left V 5 bases short and J 5 bases short, with 12 bases between. The CDR3 consists of 13 residues. The germline V gene has CDR1 LGHDT and CDR2 YNNKEL (reference sequence). The CDR3 sequence is CASSSLATETQYF. The CDR3 DNA is TGTGCCAGCAGCTCCCTAGCGACGGAGACCCAGTACTTC.

The rearrangement joins TRBV7-2 to TRBJ2-7; D is undetermined. Germline values: CDR1 SGHTA, CDR2 FQGNSA. This CDR3 region has 13 residues. V gave up 2 bases and J gave up 0 bases, with 5 bases separating them. The CDR3 DNA follows: TGTGCCAGCAGCTTATCCAGCTCCTACGAGCAGTACTTC. It specifies CASSLSSSYEQYF.

V usage is TRBV5-4 and J usage is TRBJ1-2; 7 bases are shared with TRBD1. Trimming took 1 base from V and 4 from J; bases not matched to a gene: 1. The CDR3 spans 13 residues. CDR1 and CDR2 from the germline V gene are SGHNT and YYREEE (reference sequence). The CDR3 coding sequence is TGTGCCAGCAGCTTGCGGGACAGCTATGGCTACACCTTC. The encoded protein is CASSLRDSYGYTF.

This clone is medium-sized (0.01 to 0.1%) within its sample. The chain couples TRBV5-5 to TRBJ1-1, with D perhaps TRBD1 (6 bases). CDR3 size: 16 residues. CDR1 and CDR2 (germline): SGHKS, YYEKEE (reference sequence). V was trimmed by 1 base and J by 4 bases, leaving 17 bases between them. CDR3 nucleotides: TGTGCCAGCAGCTTGTCCCTAACAGGGTTTTTCACTGAAGCTTTCTTT. It encodes CASSLSLTGFFTEAFF.

This clone came up a few times. The chain recombines TRBV7-3 with TRBJ2-2, with 8 bases lining up with TRBD1. The length of the CDR3 is 14 residues. V was pared by 3 bases and J by 7 bases, with 4 bases of the junction left unmatched. The germline gives CDR1 SGHTA, CDR2 FQGTGA. The CDR3 DNA reads as TGTGCCAGCAGCTTGGACAGGGCGGTCGGGGAGCTGTTTTTT. Translating gives CASSLDRAVGELFF.

This clone was seen just once. The chain carries TRBV6-6 and TRBJ1-3; 11 positions agree with TRBD1. This CDR3 is built from 16 residues. In germline, CDR1 is MNHNY, CDR2 SVGAGI (reference sequence). V gave up 4 bases and J gave up 4 bases; unmatched junction bases: 6. CDR3 sequence reads: CASSSRGQGVGNTIYF. In DNA, the CDR3 is TGTGCCAGCAGTTCCCGGGGACAGGGGGTGGGAAACACCATATATTTT.

The chain recombines TRBV4-3 with TRBJ1-5; D unresolved. Trimming took off 0 bases at V and 7 bases at J, with 7 bases between the two ends. The CDR3 loop spans 13 amino acids. Per the germline V gene, CDR1 is LGHNA and CDR2 is YSLEER. CDR3 amino acids: CASSQDYRQPQHF. The CDR3 nucleotides read TGCGCCAGCAGCCAAGACTACCGGCAGCCCCAGCATTTT.